Following are 5 T cell receptor beta chains from one sample sequenced in a study of shared clonotypes between healthy human individuals. Assay: immunoSEQ multiplex PCR; the TCRdb copy retains only in-frame clones and omits some. The sample shows roughly 2.2 million clones, approximately 93% of them seen only once. Sequencing was performed on naive CD4+ T cells from PBMCs. Sample subset: CD45RA+ positively selected. The receptor source for this set is a man aged 18 to 35 in good health. Some clones in this sample may be carry-over from other donors' samples.

The DNA of the CDR3 is TGCAGCGTTGATTTGGGCGGGACAGGGGTCTACACCTTC. Its protein is CSVDLGGTGVYTF. This sequence joins TRBV29-1 and TRBJ1-2; 10 nucleotides line up with TRBD1. The CDR3 runs 13 residues. The germline V gene has CDR1 SQVTM and CDR2 ANQGSEA. Unmatched junction bases numbered 8, after V lost 3 bases and J lost 10 bases.

The V gene is TRBV6-1, the J gene TRBJ2-7, with 7 bases lining up with TRBD2. In germline, CDR1 is MNHNS, CDR2 SASEGT. CDR3 length: 14 residues. Losses at the gene ends were 6 bases for V and 1 base for J; bases not matched to a gene: 6. The CDR3 nucleotides read TGTGCCAGCAGCCCCCAGCGGGGATCCTACGAGCAGTACTTC. Its protein is CASSPQRGSYEQYF.

In nucleotides, the CDR3 is TGTGCCAGCAGCTTAACCTCCTACACGAACACTGAAGCTTTCTTT. This codes for CASSLTSYTNTEAFF. The rearrangement uses TRBV7-3 and TRBJ1-1; D unclear. The CDR3 is 15 amino acids. Germline values: CDR1 SGHTA, CDR2 FQGTGA. Deletions cut 0 bases from V and 1 base from J, with 9 bases between.

The rearrangement joins TRBV2 to TRBJ2-1; 7 bases line up with TRBD2. The CDR3 loop spans 13 amino acids. The germline V gene has CDR1 SNHLY and CDR2 FYNNEI. V gave up 7 bases and J gave up 6 bases; unmatched junction bases: 6. The CDR3 here is CASIRGRGNEQFF. CDR3 nucleotide sequence: TGTGCCAGCATCCGGGGGAGGGGCAATGAGCAGTTCTTC.

V is TRBV5-1 and J is TRBJ1-4, with D possibly matching TRBD1 (5 bases). V lost 1 base and J 8 bases, leaving 21 bases between the germline ends. The CDR3 covers 17 residues. Looked up from germline, CDR1 is SGHRS and CDR2 is YFSETQ. In nucleotides, the CDR3 is TGCGCCAGCAGCTTGTTCCCGCGGCAGGGTGAAAGGGAAAAACTGTTTTTT. Translation gives CASSLFPRQGEREKLFF.